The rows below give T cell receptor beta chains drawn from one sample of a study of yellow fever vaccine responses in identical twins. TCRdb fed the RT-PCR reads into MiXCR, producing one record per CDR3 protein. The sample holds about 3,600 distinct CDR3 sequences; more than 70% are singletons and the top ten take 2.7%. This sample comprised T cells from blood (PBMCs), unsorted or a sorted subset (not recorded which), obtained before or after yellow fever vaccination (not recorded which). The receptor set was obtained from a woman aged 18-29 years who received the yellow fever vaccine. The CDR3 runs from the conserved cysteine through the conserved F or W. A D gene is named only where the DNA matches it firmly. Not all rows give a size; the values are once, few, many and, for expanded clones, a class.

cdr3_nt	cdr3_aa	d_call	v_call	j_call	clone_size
TGTGCCAGCAGCTCGGGACAGGGGAGACATGAGCAGTTCTTC	CASSSGQGRHEQFF	TRBD1	TRBV5-4	TRBJ2-1	-
TGCAGCGTTGCAGATCCAGCCAAAAACATTCAGTACTTC	CSVADPAKNIQYF	-	TRBV29-1	TRBJ2-4	-
TGTGCCAGCAGCTTCCCGGGGACCGGGGAGCTGTTTTTT	CASSFPGTGELFF	-	TRBV7-6	TRBJ2-2	-
TGTGCCAGCAGCTTAACCACAGGGGGGATAGCTTTCTTT	CASSLTTGGIAFF	TRBD1	TRBV7-3	TRBJ1-1	-
TGTGCCAGCAGCCTAATGGAAGGAGATACGCAGTATTTT	CASSLMEGDTQYF	-	TRBV3-1	TRBJ2-3	-
TGTGCCAGCAAGAGCGGGAGCTCCTACGAGCAGTACTTC	CASKSGSSYEQYF	TRBD2	TRBV11-2	TRBJ2-7	-
TGTGCCAGCAGCCAAAGTGGGGTACTGTTTCCAGCAACCGGCAATGAGCAGTTCTTC	CASSQSGVLFPATGNEQFF	-	TRBV14	TRBJ2-1	-
TGTGCCACCAGTGATTTGGGACAGGGCGACACCGGGGAGCTGTTTTTT	CATSDLGQGDTGELFF	TRBD1	TRBV24-1	TRBJ2-2	once
TGTGCCAGCGTCGGAGGGCATAGCAATCAGCCCCAGCATTTT	CASVGGHSNQPQHF	-	TRBV2	TRBJ1-5	-
TGTGCCAGCAGCATCCTGAGCGGAGCCAGCTCCTACGAGCAGTACTTC	CASSILSGASSYEQYF	-	TRBV7-6	TRBJ2-7	-
TGTGCCAGCAGCCAAACCTCCGGGACAGGCTCCTACAATGAGCAGTTCTTC	CASSQTSGTGSYNEQFF	TRBD1	TRBV3-1	TRBJ2-1	-
TGTGCCGCTTCACCGAACACCGGGGAGCTGTTTTTT	CAASPNTGELFF	-	TRBV15	TRBJ2-2	-
TGTGCCAGCAGCCAAGGGACAGGGGCTAGCTACGAGCAGTACTTC	CASSQGTGASYEQYF	TRBD1	TRBV3-1	TRBJ2-7	few
TGTGCCAGCAGTCTTGATAAAACCTACGAGCAGTACTTC	CASSLDKTYEQYF	-	TRBV7-6	TRBJ2-7	-
TGTGCCAGCTCACCAGTACGAGAGACCCAGTACTTC	CASSPVRETQYF	-	TRBV18	TRBJ2-5	-
TGCAGTGCTAGAGTGGAGAGCTCCTATAATTCACCCCTCCACTTT	CSARVESSYNSPLHF	-	TRBV20-1	TRBJ1-6	-
TGTGCCAGCAGCTCAGAGACTAGCGGGAAATCCTACAATGAGCAGTTCTTC	CASSSETSGKSYNEQFF	TRBD2	TRBV11-3	TRBJ2-1	-
TGCAGTGCTAGAGAGGGGACTTCCGACTACGAGCAGTACTTC	CSAREGTSDYEQYF	-	TRBV20-1	TRBJ2-7	-
TGCGCCAGCAGCCAGTACAATGAGCAGTTCTTC	CASSQYNEQFF	-	TRBV5-1	TRBJ2-1	-
TGTGCCAGCAGTTACTCGACGGGGCCGAACACCGGGGAGCTGTTTTTT	CASSYSTGPNTGELFF	-	TRBV6-5	TRBJ2-2	-
TGCAGCGTTGAGAACTGGGGACGTTACAATGAGCAGTTCTTC	CSVENWGRYNEQFF	-	TRBV29-1	TRBJ2-1	-
TGTGCCAGCAGCTTACTAGGCGGGGGGGCCTACAATGAGCAGTTCTTC	CASSLLGGGAYNEQFF	TRBD2	TRBV11-1	TRBJ2-1	once
TGTGCCAGCAGCTTTCCCGGGACAGGGGGCGAAGACTACGAGCAGTACTTC	CASSFPGTGGEDYEQYF	TRBD1	TRBV7-6	TRBJ2-7	-
TGTGCCAGCAGCCCAACCGGGGGGCCCCGGGAGCAGTTCTTC	CASSPTGGPREQFF	-	TRBV7-3	TRBJ2-1	-
TGCGCCAGCAGCCCCCCGGGACAGGGAGATACTGAAGCTTTCTTT	CASSPPGQGDTEAFF	TRBD1	TRBV4-1	TRBJ1-1	-
TGTGCCAGCAGCGAGGAGGTCAGGGCGAACACCGGGGAGCTGTTTTTT	CASSEEVRANTGELFF	-	TRBV2	TRBJ2-2	-
TGTGCCAGCAGCCAAACGAAATCACCCCTCCACTTT	CASSQTKSPLHF	-	TRBV3-1	TRBJ1-6	-
TGTGCCAGCTCACCACTAAGCGGGAGGGCAGATACGCAGTATTTT	CASSPLSGRADTQYF	TRBD2	TRBV18	TRBJ2-3	-
TGCAGCGTTGAAGAGGGGGCAGGGGCGGGCCACTACAATGAGCAGTTCTTC	CSVEEGAGAGHYNEQFF	-	TRBV29-1	TRBJ2-1	-
TGCGCCAGCAGCCGTTCAACCGACCTCTACGAGCAGTACTTC	CASSRSTDLYEQYF	-	TRBV4-3	TRBJ2-7	few
TGCAGTGCTACCAACCTCAGGGGGGGCACAGATACGCAGTATTTT	CSATNLRGGTDTQYF	-	TRBV20-1	TRBJ2-3	-
TGTGCCAGCAGCCGTTTCGGACAGGGGGCGCTTTACGAGCAGTACTTC	CASSRFGQGALYEQYF	TRBD1	TRBV13	TRBJ2-7	-
TGCGCCAGCAGTGATGACCCGCGACAGGGTCGGGATGAAGCTTTCTTT	CASSDDPRQGRDEAFF	TRBD1	TRBV10-1	TRBJ1-1	few
TGTGCCAGCAGTTACAGAGGGGGCGGCTATGGCTACACCTTC	CASSYRGGGYGYTF	TRBD1	TRBV6-2/TRBV6-3	TRBJ1-2	-
TGCAGCGTTGAAGATGATCAGTACTTC	CSVEDDQYF	-	TRBV29-1	TRBJ2-4	-
TGTGCCAGCAGCTTACAGGGGGCGAACACCGGGGAGCTGTTTTTT	CASSLQGANTGELFF	TRBD1	TRBV11-3	TRBJ2-2	-
TGCAGCGTTGATGTTACCACAGAGACCCAGTACTTC	CSVDVTTETQYF	-	TRBV29-1	TRBJ2-5	-
TGTGCCAGCAGCTTAGGGGGGACTAGCGGATACGAGCAGTACTTC	CASSLGGTSGYEQYF	TRBD2	TRBV13	TRBJ2-7	-
TGTGCCAGCAGCCACCCAACTAGCGGGGGCACCTACGAGCAGTACTTC	CASSHPTSGGTYEQYF	TRBD2	TRBV4-2	TRBJ2-7	-
TGTGCTAGCAGCTGGGACAAGAACACTGAAGCTTTCTTT	CASSWDKNTEAFF	-	TRBV7-7	TRBJ1-1	-
TGCAGCGTTGTTTTGGGGATGGTTTCCTACAATGAGCAGTTCTTC	CSVVLGMVSYNEQFF	-	TRBV29-1	TRBJ2-1	-
TGCAGTGCTAGGTTCGGCGGGAGTAAATCCTACGAGCAGTACTTC	CSARFGGSKSYEQYF	TRBD2	TRBV20-1	TRBJ2-7	once
TGCAGTGCTAGAGATGTGACTAACGAATACAATGAGCAGTTCTTC	CSARDVTNEYNEQFF	-	TRBV20-1	TRBJ2-1	-
TGTGCCAGCAGTTCGGTCAGGAGGATGGCAGATACGCAGTATTTT	CASSSVRRMADTQYF	-	TRBV12-3/TRBV12-4	TRBJ2-3	-
TGCGCCAGCAGCCAAGATGACAGGGGGCCTCAGCCCCAGCATTTT	CASSQDDRGPQPQHF	TRBD1	TRBV4-1	TRBJ1-5	few
TGTGCCAGTAGTAATCAGGGGACTAGCAATCAGCCCCAGCATTTT	CASSNQGTSNQPQHF	-	TRBV19	TRBJ1-5	-
TGTGCCATCAGTGCTGACAGCTACAATGAGCAGTTCTTC	CAISADSYNEQFF	-	TRBV10-3	TRBJ2-1	-
TGCAGCGTTGAAGACGGTCCGCAGTACGAGCAGTACTTC	CSVEDGPQYEQYF	-	TRBV29-1	TRBJ2-7	-
TGCAGTGCTAGAGAACCACTAGGCAAAGAGACCCAGTACTTC	CSAREPLGKETQYF	-	TRBV20-1	TRBJ2-5	-
TGCGCCAGCAGCCAAGATGGGACTAGCGGCAATGAGCAGTTCTTC	CASSQDGTSGNEQFF	TRBD2	TRBV4-1	TRBJ2-1	-
TGTGCCAGCAGCTCGTGGGGCGGGGAGACCCAGTACTTC	CASSSWGGETQYF	-	TRBV11-3	TRBJ2-5	-
TGTGCCAGCAGTTACGGACTAGCGGACTACAATGAGCAGTTCTTC	CASSYGLADYNEQFF	TRBD2	TRBV2	TRBJ2-1	-
TGCGCCAGCAGTCAATACGTGGGCAGAACTAACTATGGCTACACCTTC	CASSQYVGRTNYGYTF	-	TRBV23-1	TRBJ1-2	-